Listed below are T cell receptor beta chains from one sample, sequenced in a study of T cell changes during pregnancy in multiple sclerosis. The repertoire was sequenced with immunoSEQ multiplex PCR; TCRdb's copy has only in-frame clones and lacks some. The sample includes approximately 51,000 clones, 90% to 95% of them seen just once. Material: CD4+ T cells from peripheral blood mononuclear cells, obtained in the second trimester of pregnancy. All receptors come from a female donor with multiple sclerosis, enrolled in a pregnancy study. The CDR3 runs from the conserved cysteine through the conserved F or W. Each record gives: V gene, clone size, CDR3 protein. Clone size, where shown, is once, few, many, or a class for clones that have expanded.

>TRBV19|-
CASSISDREAFF
>TRBV10-3|-
CAISERQGTGYEQYF
>TRBV4-3|once
CASSQAQGIYEQYF
>TRBV27|-
CASSLRAGLGGQPQHF
>TRBV19|-
CASSITGDEQYF
>TRBV6-6|-
CASIMDSSTNEKLFF
>TRBV5-4|-
CASSLGLAGGGETQYF
>TRBV6-6|-
CASSPDRAASGNTIYF
>TRBV2|few
CASGDREAAQYF
>TRBV7-9|-
CASSSDKSNQPQHF
>TRBV18|-
CASSPLATDTQYF
>TRBV7-9|-
CASRLGTGSEKLFF
>TRBV7-2|-
CASSSSGGYQETQYF
>TRBV6-5|-
CASTGMYGANVLTF
>TRBV19|-
CASSKAGQGNIQYF
>TRBV4-2|-
CASSGQGAGSYEQYF
>TRBV7-2|-
CASSNGDRLYNQPQHF
>TRBV6-1|-
CASSQGFPGNTIYF
>TRBV7-2|once
CASSPGLAADTQYF
>TRBV7-9|-
CASSWGQYTGELFF
>TRBV5-1|-
CASSLSVRGNTGELFF
>TRBV5-4|-
CASSPTHRGGQGETQYF